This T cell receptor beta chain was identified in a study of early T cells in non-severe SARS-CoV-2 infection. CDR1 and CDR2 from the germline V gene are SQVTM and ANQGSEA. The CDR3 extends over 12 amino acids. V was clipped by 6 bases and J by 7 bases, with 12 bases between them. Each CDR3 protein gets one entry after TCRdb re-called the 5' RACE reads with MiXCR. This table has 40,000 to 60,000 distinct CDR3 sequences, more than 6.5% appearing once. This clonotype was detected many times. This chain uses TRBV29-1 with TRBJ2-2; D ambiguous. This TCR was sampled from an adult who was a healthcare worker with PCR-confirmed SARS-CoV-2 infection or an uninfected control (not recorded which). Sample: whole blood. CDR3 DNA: TGCAGCGTCCTCGGTTGGAGCGGGGAGCTGTTTTTT. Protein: CSVLGWSGELFF.